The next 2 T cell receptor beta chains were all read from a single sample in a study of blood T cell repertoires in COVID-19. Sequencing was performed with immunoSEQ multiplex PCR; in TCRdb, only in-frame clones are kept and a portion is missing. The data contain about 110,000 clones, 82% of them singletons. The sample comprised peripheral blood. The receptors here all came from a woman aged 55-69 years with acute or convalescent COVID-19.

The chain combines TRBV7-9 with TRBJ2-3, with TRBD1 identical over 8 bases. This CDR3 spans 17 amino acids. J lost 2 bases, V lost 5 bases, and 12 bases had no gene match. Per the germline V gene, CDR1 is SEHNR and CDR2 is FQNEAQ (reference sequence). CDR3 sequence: CASSIGQGTVDTDTQYF. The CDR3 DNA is TGTGCCAGCAGCATCGGACAGGGTACTGTGGACACAGATACGCAGTATTTT.

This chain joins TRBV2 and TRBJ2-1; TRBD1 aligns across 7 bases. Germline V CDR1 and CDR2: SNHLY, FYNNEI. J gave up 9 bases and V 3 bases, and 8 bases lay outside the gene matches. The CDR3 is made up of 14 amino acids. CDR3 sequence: CASSDRQGAFEQFF. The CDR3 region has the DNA TGTGCCAGCAGTGATAGACAGGGTGCATTTGAGCAGTTCTTC. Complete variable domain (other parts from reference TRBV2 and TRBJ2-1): EPEVTQTPSHQVTQMGQEVILRCVPISNHLYFYWYRQILGQKVEFLVSFYNNEISEKSEIFDDQFSVERPDGSNFTLKIRSTKLEDSAMYFCASSDRQGAFEQFFGPGTRLTVL.